The TCR beta chain described here comes from a study of blood T cell repertoires in COVID-19. This study enrolled people aged about 18 to 100 from roughly 24 US geographic areas. Clinical history reported by participants formed the basis on which cohorts were assigned. What the recovered Cohort 3 donors had was two negative PCRs, clearance, or symptom resolution. Per the germline V gene, CDR1 is SGHAT and CDR2 is FQDESV (reference sequence). The CDR3 has 12 amino acids. Trimming left V 4 bases short and J 6 bases short, with 7 bases between. Source study methods: Estimation of nucleated cell counts relied on the amplification of reference gene primers. TCRdb's copy holds only in-frame clones and misses some; the assay was immunoSEQ multiplex PCR. For V, J and clone size, that table is used; D and trimming come from the DNA. In the table there are approximately 210,000 clones, approximately 82% of which are singletons.

The sample holds one count of this clone. The receptor was derived from a man in his forties who had recovered from COVID-19. The sample consisted of PBMCs or T cells enriched from blood (not recorded which). J is TRBJ1-3 and V is TRBV11-1; no clear D gene. DNA for the CDR3: TGTGCCAGCAGCTCTACAGCAAACACCATATATTTT. Its translation is CASSSTANTIYF.